The present entry profiles one T cell receptor beta chain with its context. What it binds is not known. This table comes from immunoSEQ multiplex PCR, and its TCRdb copy is limited to in-frame clones, with some not included. This table holds 30,000 or so clones, approximately 89% found once. The sample originates from a study of a mutant IDH1 vaccine in newly diagnosed glioma. As to time point: week 47, end of study. Topical imiquimod was applied with each vaccine dose, which held 300 ug of mutant IDH1 20-mer peptide. Germline CDR1 and CDR2: MNHEY and SVGAGI. There are 13 residues in the CDR3. V lost 0 bases and J 5 bases, leaving 5 bases between the germline ends.

The sequence derives from a man between 35 and 55 years old with glioma. This chain uses TRBV6-5 with TRBJ2-1; D unresolved. This specimen consisted of PBMCs, obtained from a glioma patient whose treatment included an IDH1 peptide vaccine. CDR3 sequence (DNA): TGTGCCAGCAGTTACTCGATGGACAATGAGCAGTTCTTC. This gives the protein CASSYSMDNEQFF.